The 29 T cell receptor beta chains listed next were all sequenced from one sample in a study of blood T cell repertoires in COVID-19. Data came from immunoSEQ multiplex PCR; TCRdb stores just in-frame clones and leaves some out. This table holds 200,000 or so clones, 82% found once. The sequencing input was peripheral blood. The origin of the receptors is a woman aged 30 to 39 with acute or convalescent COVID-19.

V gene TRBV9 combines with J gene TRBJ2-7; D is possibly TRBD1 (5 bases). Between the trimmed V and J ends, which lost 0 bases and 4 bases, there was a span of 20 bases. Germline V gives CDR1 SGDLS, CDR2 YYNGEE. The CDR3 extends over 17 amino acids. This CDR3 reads CASSVDDDLGEVYEQYF. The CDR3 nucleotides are TGTGCCAGCAGCGTAGACGATGATCTAGGGGAAGTATACGAGCAGTACTTC.

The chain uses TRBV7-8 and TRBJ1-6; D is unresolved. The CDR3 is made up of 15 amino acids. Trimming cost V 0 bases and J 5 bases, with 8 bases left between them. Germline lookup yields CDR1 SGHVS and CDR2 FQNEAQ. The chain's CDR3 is CASSLASVDNSPLHF. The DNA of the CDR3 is TGTGCCAGCAGCTTAGCGTCGGTAGATAATTCACCCCTCCACTTT.

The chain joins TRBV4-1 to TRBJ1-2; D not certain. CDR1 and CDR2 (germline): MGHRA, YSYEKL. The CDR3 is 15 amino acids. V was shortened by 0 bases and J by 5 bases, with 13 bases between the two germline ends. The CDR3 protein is CASSQEPVEGYGYTF. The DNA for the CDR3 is TGCGCCAGCAGCCAAGAGCCAGTAGAGGGATATGGCTACACCTTC.

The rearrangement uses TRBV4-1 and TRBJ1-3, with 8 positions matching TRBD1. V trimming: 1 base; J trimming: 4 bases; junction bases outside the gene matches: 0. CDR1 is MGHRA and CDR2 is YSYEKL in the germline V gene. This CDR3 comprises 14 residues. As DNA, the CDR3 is TGCGCCAGCAGCCAAGGGACAGGGGGAAACACCATATATTTT. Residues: CASSQGTGGNTIYF.

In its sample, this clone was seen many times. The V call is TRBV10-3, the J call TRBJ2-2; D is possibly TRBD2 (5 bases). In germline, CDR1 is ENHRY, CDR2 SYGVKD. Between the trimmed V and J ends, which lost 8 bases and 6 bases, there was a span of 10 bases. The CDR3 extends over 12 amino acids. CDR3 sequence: CAIGREAGELFF. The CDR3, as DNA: TGTGCCATCGGGAGAGAGGCCGGGGAGCTGTTTTTT.

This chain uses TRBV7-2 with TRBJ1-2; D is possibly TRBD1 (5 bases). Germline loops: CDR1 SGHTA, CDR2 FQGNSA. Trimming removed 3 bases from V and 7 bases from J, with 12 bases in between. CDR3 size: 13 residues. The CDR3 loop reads CASSFRQSSGYTF. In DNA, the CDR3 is TGTGCCAGCAGCTTCCGACAGTCTAGTGGCTACACCTTC. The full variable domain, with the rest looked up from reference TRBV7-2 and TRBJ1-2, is GAGVSQSPSNKVTEKGKDVELRCDPISGHTALYWYRQSLGQGLEFLIYFQGNSAPDKSGLPSDRFSAERTGGSVSTLTIQRTQQEDSAVYLCASSFRQSSGYTFGSGTRLTVV.

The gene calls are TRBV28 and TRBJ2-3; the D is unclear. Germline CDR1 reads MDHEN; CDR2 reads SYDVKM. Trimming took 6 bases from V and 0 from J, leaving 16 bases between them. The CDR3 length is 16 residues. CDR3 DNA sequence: TGTGCCAGCAGGTTGAACGAACGGTTTAGCACAGATACGCAGTATTTT. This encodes CASRLNERFSTDTQYF. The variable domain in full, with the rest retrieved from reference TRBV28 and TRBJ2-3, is DVKVTQSSRYLVKRTGEKVFLECVQDMDHENMFWYRQDPGLGLRLIYFSYDVKMKEKGDIPEGYSVSREKKERFSLILESASTNQTSMYLCASRLNERFSTDTQYFGPGTRLTVL.

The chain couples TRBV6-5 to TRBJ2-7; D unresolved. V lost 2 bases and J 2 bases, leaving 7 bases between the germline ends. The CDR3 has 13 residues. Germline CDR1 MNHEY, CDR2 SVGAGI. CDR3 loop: CASSYRQAYEQYF. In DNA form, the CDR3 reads TGTGCCAGCAGTTACAGGCAGGCCTACGAGCAGTACTTC.

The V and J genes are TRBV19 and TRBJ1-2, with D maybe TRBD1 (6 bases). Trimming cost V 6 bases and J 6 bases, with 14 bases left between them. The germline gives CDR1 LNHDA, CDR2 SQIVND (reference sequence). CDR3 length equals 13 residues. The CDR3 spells CASSRQVENGYTF. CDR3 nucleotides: TGTGCCAGTAGCCGACAGGTAGAGAATGGCTACACCTTC.

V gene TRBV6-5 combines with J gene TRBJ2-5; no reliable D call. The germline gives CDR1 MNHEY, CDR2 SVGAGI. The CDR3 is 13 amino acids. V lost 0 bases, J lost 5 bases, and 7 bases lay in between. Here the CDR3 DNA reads TGTGCCAGCAGTTACTCTATTGTCGAGACCCAGTACTTC. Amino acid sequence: CASSYSIVETQYF.

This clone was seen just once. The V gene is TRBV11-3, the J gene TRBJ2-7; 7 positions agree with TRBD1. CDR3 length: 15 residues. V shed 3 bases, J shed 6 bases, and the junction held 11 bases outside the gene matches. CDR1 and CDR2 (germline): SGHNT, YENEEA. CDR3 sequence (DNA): TGTGCCAGCAGCTTGGGTAGGGGGCAGGCCAGCGAGCAGTACTTC. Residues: CASSLGRGQASEQYF.

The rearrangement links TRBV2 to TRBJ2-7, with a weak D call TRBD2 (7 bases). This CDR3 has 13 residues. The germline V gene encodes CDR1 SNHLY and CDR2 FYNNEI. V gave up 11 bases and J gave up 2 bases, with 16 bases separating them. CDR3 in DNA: TGTGCCTCCAGGGGAGGGTTGACCTACGAGCAGTACTTC. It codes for CASRGGLTYEQYF.

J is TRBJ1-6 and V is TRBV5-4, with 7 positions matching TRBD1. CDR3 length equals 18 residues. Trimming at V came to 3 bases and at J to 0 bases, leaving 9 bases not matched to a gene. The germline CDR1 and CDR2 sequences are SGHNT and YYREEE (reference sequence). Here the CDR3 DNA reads TGTGCCAGCAGCTCTGAAAAACAGGGGAACTCCTATAATTCACCCCTCCACTTT. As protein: CASSSEKQGNSYNSPLHF.

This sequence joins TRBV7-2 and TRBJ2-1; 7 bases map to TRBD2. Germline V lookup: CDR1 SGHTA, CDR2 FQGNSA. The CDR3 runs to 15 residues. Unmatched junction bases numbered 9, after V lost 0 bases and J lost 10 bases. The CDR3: CASSLALAGVQEQFF. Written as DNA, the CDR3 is TGTGCCAGCAGCTTAGCTCTGGCGGGGGTCCAGGAGCAGTTCTTC.

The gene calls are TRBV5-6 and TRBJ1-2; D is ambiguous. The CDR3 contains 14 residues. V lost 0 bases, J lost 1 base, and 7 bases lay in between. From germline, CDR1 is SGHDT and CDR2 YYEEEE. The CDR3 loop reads CASSLVQLNYGYTF. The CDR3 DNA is TGTGCCAGCAGCTTGGTACAGCTTAACTATGGCTACACCTTC.

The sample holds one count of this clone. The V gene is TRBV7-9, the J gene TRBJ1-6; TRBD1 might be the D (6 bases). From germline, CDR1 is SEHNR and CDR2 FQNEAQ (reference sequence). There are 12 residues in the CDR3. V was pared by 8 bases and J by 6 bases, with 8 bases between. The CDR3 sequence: CASGQINSPLHF. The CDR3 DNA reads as TGTGCCAGCGGACAGATTAATTCACCCCTCCACTTT. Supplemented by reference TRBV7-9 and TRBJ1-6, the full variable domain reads DTGVSQNPRHKITKRGQNVTFRCDPISEHNRLYWYRQTLGQGPEFLTYFQNEAQLEKSRLLSDRFSAERPKGSFSTLEIQRTEQGDSAMYLCASGQINSPLHFGNGTRLTVT.

CDR3 loop: CASSYGQGAGYGYTF. In DNA form, the CDR3 reads TGTGCCAGCAGTTACGGGCAGGGCGCCGGCTATGGCTACACCTTC. The genes are TRBV6-2 or TRBV6-3 and TRBJ1-2, with a possible D match to TRBD1 (5 bases). Trimming removed 2 bases from V and 4 bases from J, with 14 bases in between. Germline CDR1 is MNHEY and CDR2 is SVGEGT. This CDR3 comprises 15 residues.

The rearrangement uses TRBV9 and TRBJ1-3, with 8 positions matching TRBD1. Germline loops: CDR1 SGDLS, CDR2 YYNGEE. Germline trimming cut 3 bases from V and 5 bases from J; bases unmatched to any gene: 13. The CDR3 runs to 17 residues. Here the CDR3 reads CASSAPHQGADRNTIYF. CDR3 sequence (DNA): TGTGCCAGCAGCGCCCCTCATCAGGGGGCCGATAGAAACACCATATATTTT.

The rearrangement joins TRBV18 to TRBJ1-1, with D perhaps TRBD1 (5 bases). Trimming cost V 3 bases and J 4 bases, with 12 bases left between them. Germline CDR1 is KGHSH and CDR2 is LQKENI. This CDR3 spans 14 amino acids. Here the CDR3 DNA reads TGTGCCAGCTCACCTACCCCCGGGGGCACTGAAGCTTTCTTT. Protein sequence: CASSPTPGGTEAFF.

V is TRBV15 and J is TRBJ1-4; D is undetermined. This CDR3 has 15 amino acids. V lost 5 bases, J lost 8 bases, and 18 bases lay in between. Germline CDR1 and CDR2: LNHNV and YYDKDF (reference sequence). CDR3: CATSLTREAGEKLFF. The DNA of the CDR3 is TGTGCCACCAGCTTAACACGGGAGGCAGGAGAAAAACTGTTTTTT. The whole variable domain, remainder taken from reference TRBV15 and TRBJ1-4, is DAMVIQNPRYQVTQFGKPVTLSCSQTLNHNVMYWYQQKSSQAPKLLFHYYDKDFNNEADTPDNFQSRRPNTSFCFLDIRSPGLGDTAMYLCATSLTREAGEKLFFGSGTQLSVL.

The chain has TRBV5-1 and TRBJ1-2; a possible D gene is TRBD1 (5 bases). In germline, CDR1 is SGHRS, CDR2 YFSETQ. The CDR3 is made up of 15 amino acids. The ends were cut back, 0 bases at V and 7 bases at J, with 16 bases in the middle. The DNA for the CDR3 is TGCGCCAGCAGCTTGGACGCTGGGGCTGCTGGTGGCTACACCTTC. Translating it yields CASSLDAGAAGGYTF.

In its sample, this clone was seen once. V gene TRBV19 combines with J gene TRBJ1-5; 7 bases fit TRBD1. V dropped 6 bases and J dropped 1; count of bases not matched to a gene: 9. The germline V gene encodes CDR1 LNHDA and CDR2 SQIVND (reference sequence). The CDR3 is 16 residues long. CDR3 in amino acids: CASRMQGGGSNQPQHF. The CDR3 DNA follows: TGTGCCAGTAGGATGCAGGGGGGAGGAAGCAATCAGCCCCAGCATTTT. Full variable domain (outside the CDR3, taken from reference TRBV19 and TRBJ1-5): DGGITQSPKYLFRKEGQNVTLSCEQNLNHDAMYWYRQDPGQGLRLIYYSQIVNDFQKGDIAEGYSVSREKKESFPLTVTSAQKNPTAFYLCASRMQGGGSNQPQHFGDGTRLSIL.

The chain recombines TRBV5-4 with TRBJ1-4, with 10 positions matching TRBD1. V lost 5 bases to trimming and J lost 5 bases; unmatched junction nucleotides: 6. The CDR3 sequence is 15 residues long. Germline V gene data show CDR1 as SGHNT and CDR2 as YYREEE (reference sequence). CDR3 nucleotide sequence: TGTGCCAGCAGACCCTGGACAGGGGGAAATGAAAAACTGTTTTTT. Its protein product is CASRPWTGGNEKLFF.

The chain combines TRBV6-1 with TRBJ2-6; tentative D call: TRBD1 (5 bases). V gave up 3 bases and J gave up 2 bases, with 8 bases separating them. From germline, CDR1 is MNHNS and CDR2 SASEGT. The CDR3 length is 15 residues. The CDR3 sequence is CASSEWGAGANVLTF. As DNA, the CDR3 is TGTGCCAGCAGTGAGTGGGGCGCTGGGGCCAACGTCCTGACTTTC.

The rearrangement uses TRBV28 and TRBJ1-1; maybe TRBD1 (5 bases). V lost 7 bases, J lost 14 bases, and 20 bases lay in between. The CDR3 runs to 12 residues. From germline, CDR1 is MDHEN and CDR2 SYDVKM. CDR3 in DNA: TGTGCCAGCATACAAGGGGCGGAAAAATTCTTCTTT. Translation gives CASIQGAEKFFF. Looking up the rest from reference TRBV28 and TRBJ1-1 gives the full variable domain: DVKVTQSSRYLVKRTGEKVFLECVQDMDHENMFWYRQDPGLGLRLIYFSYDVKMKEKGDIPEGYSVSREKKERFSLILESASTNQTSMYLCASIQGAEKFFFGQGTRLTVV.

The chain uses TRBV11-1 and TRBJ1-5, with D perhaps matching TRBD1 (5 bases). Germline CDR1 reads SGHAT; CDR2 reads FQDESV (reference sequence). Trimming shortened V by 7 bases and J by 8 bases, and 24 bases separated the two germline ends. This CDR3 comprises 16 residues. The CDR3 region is CASNPRDRSCPEPQHF. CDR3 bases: TGTGCCAGCAACCCACGAGACAGATCCTGCCCAGAGCCCCAGCATTTT. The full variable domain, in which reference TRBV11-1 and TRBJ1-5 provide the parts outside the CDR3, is EAEVAQSPRYKITEKSQAVAFWCDPISGHATLYWYRQILGQGPELLVQFQDESVVDDSQLPKDRFSAERLKGVDSTLKIQPAELGDSAMYLCASNPRDRSCPEPQHFGDGTRLSIL.

CDR3 protein: CASSTRTGGNTIYF. The CDR3 DNA is TGTGCCAGCAGTACGCGGACAGGGGGAAACACCATATATTTT. The chain carries TRBV6-5 and TRBJ1-3, with TRBD1 identical over 8 bases. This CDR3 has 14 residues. Germline-derived CDR1 and CDR2 are MNHEY and SVGAGI. The J segment lost 4 bases and the V segment lost 5 bases, leaving 4 bases of the junction unmatched.

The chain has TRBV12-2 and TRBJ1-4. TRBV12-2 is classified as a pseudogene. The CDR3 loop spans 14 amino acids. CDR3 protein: CASRLARGSEKLFF. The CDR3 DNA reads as TGTGCAAGTCGCTTAGCCCGGGGTTCTGAAAAACTGTTTTTT.

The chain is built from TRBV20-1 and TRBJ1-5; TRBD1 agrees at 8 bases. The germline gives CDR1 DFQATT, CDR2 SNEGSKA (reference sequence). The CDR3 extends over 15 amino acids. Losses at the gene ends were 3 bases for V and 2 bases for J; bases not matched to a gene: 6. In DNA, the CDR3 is TGCAGTGCTAGTACCCCACAGGGGGGCAATCAGCCCCAGCATTTT. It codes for CSASTPQGGNQPQHF.